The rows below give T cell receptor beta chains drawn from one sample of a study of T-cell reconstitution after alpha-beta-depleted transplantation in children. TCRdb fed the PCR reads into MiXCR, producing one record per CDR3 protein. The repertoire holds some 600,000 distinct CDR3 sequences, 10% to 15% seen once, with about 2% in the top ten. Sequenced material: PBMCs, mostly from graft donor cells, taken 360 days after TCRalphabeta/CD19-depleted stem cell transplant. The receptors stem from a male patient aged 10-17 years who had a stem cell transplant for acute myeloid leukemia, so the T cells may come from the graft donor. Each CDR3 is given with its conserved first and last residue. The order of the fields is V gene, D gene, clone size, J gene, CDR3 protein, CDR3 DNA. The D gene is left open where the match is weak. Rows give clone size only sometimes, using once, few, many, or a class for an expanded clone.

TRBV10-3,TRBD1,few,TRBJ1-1,CAISAPGQKNTEAFF,TGTGCCATCAGCGCCCCGGGACAGAAGAACACTGAAGCTTTCTTT
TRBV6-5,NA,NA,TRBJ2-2,CASNRGGGELFF,TGTGCCAGCAACAGGGGAGGCGGGGAGCTGTTTTTT
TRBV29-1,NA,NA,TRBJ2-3,CSVGPPGITTDTQYF,TGCAGCGTTGGCCCCCCGGGGATAACGACAGATACGCAGTATTTT
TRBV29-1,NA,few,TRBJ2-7,CSVEDRAYEQYF,TGCAGCGTTGAGGATCGTGCCTACGAGCAGTACTTC
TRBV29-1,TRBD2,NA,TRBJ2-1,CSAPTSGSYNEQFF,TGCAGCGCTCCGACTAGCGGGAGCTACAATGAGCAGTTCTTC
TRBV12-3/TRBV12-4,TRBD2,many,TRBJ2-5,CASSLLLGGGRETQYF,TGTGCCAGCAGTCTTCTCCTCGGGGGGGGACGAGAGACCCAGTACTTC
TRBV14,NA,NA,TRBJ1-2,CASSPSSGIGGYGYTF,TGTGCCAGCAGCCCGTCAAGTGGTATCGGAGGGTATGGCTACACCTTC
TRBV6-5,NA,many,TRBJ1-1,CASSYSGGAFF,TGTGCCAGCAGTTACTCAGGGGGAGCTTTCTTT
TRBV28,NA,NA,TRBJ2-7,CAIDSGVSYEQYF,TGTGCCATCGACAGCGGCGTTTCCTACGAGCAGTACTTC
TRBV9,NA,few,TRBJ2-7,CASSVDQNSYEQYF,TGTGCCAGCAGCGTAGATCAGAACTCCTACGAGCAGTACTTC
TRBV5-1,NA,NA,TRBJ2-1,CASSSVWETRSYNEQFF,TGCGCCAGCAGCTCCGTGTGGGAAACCCGATCCTACAATGAGCAGTTCTTC
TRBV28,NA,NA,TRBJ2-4,CASQGGADIQYF,TGTGCCTCCCAGGGGGGGGCCGACATTCAGTACTTC
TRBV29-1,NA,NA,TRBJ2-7,CSVDIRGTVSYEQYF,TGCAGCGTTGACATTCGGGGGACAGTGTCCTACGAGCAGTACTTC
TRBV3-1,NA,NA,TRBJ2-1,CASTQEITGPLWIGQFF,TGTGCCAGCACCCAAGAAATCACGGGGCCCCTCTGGATAGGGCAGTTCTTC
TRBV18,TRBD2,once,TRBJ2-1,CASSRGESGSFSYNEQFF,TGTGCCAGCTCACGGGGGGAAAGCGGGAGCTTCTCCTACAATGAGCAGTTCTTC
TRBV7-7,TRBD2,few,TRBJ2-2,CASTPGAGGLTGELFF,TGTGCTAGCACCCCAGGGGCGGGAGGACTTACCGGGGAGCTGTTTTTT
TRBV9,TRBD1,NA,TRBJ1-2,CASSRIEGASYTF,TGTGCCAGCAGCCGAATAGAGGGGGCTAGCTACACCTTC
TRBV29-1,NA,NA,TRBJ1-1,CSVETSSASEAFF,TGCAGCGTTGAAACCTCGTCGGCCTCTGAAGCTTTCTTT
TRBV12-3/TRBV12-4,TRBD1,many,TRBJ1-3,CASSYDRGPGNTIYF,TGTGCCAGCAGCTACGACAGGGGACCCGGAAACACCATATATTTT
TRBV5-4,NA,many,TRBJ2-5,CASSLGGRRLETQYF,TGTGCCAGCAGCTTGGGAGGACGGAGATTGGAGACCCAGTACTTC
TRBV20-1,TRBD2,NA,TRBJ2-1,CSESGSVTDEQFF,TGCAGTGAGAGCGGGAGTGTAACGGATGAGCAGTTCTTC
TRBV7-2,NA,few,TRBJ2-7,CASSFGNPYEQYF,TGTGCCAGCAGCTTCGGTAACCCCTACGAGCAGTACTTC
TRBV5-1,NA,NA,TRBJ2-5,CASRIGSVSGTQYF,TGCGCCAGCAGGATAGGGTCCGTGTCTGGGACCCAGTACTTC
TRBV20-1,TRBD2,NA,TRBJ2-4,CSALGLGKNIQYF,TGCAGTGCCCTGGGACTAGGCAAAAACATTCAGTACTTC
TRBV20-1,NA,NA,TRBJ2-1,CSANRPNEQFF,TGCAGTGCTAACAGACCCAATGAGCAGTTCTTC
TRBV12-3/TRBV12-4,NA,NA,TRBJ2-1,CASSSIQQFF,TGTGCCAGCAGTTCTATACAGCAGTTCTTC
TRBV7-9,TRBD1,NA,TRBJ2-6,CASRDRERSGANVLTF,TGTGCCAGCAGGGACAGGGAACGTTCTGGGGCCAACGTCCTGACTTTC